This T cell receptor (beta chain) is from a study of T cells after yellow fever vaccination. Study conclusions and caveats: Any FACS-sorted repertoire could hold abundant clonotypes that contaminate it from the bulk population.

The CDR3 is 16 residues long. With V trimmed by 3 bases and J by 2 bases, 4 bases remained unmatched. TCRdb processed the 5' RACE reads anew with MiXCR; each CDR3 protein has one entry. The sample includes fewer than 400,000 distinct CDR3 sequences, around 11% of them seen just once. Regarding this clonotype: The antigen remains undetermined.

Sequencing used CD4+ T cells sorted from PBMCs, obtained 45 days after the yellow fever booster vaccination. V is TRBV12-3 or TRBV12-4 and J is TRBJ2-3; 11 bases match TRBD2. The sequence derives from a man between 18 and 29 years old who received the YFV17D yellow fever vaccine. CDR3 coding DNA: TGTGCCAGCAGTTTCAGACTAGCGGGGTACACAGATACGCAGTATTTT. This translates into CASSFRLAGYTDTQYF.